This T cell receptor beta chain was captured by sequencing in a study of beta chain features in type 1 diabetes. Study results and limitations: A greater similarity of naive, central memory and Treg TCRB repertoires was seen among patients than among healthy donors. TCRB CDR3s from Type 1 diabetes patients were moderately but significantly shorter in all four CD4+ subsets. The question of HLA type influencing TCRB rearrangement was one that remained unresolved here. For type 1 diabetes patients, VDJ junctions showed fewer insertions and more deletions.

The CDR3 is 15 amino acids. CDR1 is ENHRY and CDR2 is SYGVKD in the germline V gene. The V gene end was trimmed by 2 bases and the J gene end by 4 bases; junction bases not matched to a gene: 5. Isolated RNA was reverse transcribed in full, so expressed TCRB transcripts were sequenced. Regulatory, naive and central memory T cell samples averaged approximately 3.8 million reads. Profiled with immunoSEQ multiplex PCR; TCRdb holds only in-frame clones, not every one. The sample lists about 280,000 clones; approximately 16% were seen once. A few counts support this clone. The antigen is unknown. The V gene is TRBV10-3, the J gene TRBJ2-1, with 7 bases matching TRBD1. The source is a man aged 18 to 29 with type 1 diabetes. Sequenced input: naive CD4+ T cells from blood. CDR3 protein: CAISERGTDYNEQFF. The CDR3 DNA reads TGTGCCATCAGTGAGCGAGGGACAGATTACAATGAGCAGTTCTTC.